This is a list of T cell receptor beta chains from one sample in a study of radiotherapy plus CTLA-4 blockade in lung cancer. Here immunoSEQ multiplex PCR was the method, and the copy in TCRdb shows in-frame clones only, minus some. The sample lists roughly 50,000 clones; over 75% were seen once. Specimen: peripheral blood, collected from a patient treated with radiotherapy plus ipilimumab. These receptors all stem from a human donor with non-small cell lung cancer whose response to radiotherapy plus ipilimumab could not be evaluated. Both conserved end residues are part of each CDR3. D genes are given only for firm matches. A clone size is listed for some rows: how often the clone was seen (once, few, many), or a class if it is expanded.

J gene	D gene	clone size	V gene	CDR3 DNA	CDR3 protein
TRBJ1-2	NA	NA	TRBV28	TGTGCCAGCAGTTTTTCCGTCGGTGCAGGGTCGGTATCGGGCTATGGCTACACCTTC	CASSFSVGAGSVSGYGYTF
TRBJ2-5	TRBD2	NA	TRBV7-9	TGTGCCAGCAGGGGGACTATGCAACAAGAGACCCAGTACTTC	CASRGTMQQETQYF
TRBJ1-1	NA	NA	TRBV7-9	TGTGCCAGCAGCTTAGGACAGAACACTGAAGCTTTCTTT	CASSLGQNTEAFF
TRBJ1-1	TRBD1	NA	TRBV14	TGTGCCAGCAGCCAAGACTGGCGAGTGGACAGGGGGCCCACTGAAGCTTTCTTT	CASSQDWRVDRGPTEAFF
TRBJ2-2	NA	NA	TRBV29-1	TGCAGCGCCCAGGGGAACACCGGGGAGCTGTTTTTT	CSAQGNTGELFF
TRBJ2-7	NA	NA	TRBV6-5	TGTGCCAGCAGTGGGAGGACGGACTCCTACGAGCAGTACTTC	CASSGRTDSYEQYF
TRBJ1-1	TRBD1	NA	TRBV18	TGTGCCAGCTCACCGGGACAGGCGAACACTGAAGCTTTCTTT	CASSPGQANTEAFF
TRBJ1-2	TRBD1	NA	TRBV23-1	TGCGCCAGCAGTCCGACAGGGGACGACGCCTATGGCTACACCTTC	CASSPTGDDAYGYTF
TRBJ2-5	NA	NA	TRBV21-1	TGTGCCAGCAGCAAAGATGGCAGGGAGGGGGAGACCCAGTACTTC	CASSKDGREGETQYF
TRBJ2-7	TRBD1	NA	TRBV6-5	TGTGCCAGCAGAAGCTCGGACAGGGCCTACGAGCAGTACTTC	CASRSSDRAYEQYF
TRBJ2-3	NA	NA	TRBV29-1	TGCAGCGGGGGGGAGCGGTCAGATACGCAGTATTTT	CSGGERSDTQYF
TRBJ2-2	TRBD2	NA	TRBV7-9	TGTGCCAGCAGCCCTACGACTAGCGGGAGGGTTACGAACACCGGGGAGCTGTTTTTT	CASSPTTSGRVTNTGELFF
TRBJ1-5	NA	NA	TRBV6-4	TGTGCCAGTCGGGACGGACAGAAGGATCAGCCCCAGCATTTT	CASRDGQKDQPQHF
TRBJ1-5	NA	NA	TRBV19	TGTGCCAGTAGTATCGGAGGATCCCTCCCCTATAGCAATCAGCCCCAGCATTTT	CASSIGGSLPYSNQPQHF
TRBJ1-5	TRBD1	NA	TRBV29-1	TGCAGCGTCCGGACAGGTCATATAGGAGGCAATCAGCCCCAGCATTTT	CSVRTGHIGGNQPQHF
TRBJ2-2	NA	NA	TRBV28	TGTGCCCACGGAGGGAACACCGGGGAGCTGTTTTTT	CAHGGNTGELFF
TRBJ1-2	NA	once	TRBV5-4	TGTGCCAGCAGCTTTTGGCCGCCGAAGAGCTACACCTTC	CASSFWPPKSYTF
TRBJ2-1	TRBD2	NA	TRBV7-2	TGTGCCAGCAGCTCGCTAATAGAAGCGGGAGTTGAGCAGTTCTTC	CASSSLIEAGVEQFF
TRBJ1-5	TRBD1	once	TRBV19	TGTGCCAGTAGTACGGGGACAGGGGGCCCTTTTAGCAATCAGCCCCAGCATTTT	CASSTGTGGPFSNQPQHF
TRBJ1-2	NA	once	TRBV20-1	TGCAGTGAGGGGGGGGAGTATGGCTACACCTTC	CSEGGEYGYTF
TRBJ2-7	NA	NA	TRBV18	TGTGCCAGCTCACCACCGACAGGGAGGAGCGAGCAGTACTTC	CASSPPTGRSEQYF
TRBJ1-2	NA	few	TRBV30	TGTGCCTGGAGTGTAACAGGGTTTCATGGCTACACCTTC	CAWSVTGFHGYTF
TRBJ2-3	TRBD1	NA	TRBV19	TGTGCCAGTAGTCCCGGAGGGCAGGGGGCGGAAGATACGCAGTATTTT	CASSPGGQGAEDTQYF
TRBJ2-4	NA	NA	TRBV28	TGTGCCAGCAGCCAGGGAGCCAAAAACATTCAGTACTTC	CASSQGAKNIQYF
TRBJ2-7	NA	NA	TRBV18	TGTGCCAGCTCCCTGGCGGAGTACGAGCAGTACTTC	CASSLAEYEQYF
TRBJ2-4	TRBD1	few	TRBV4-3	TGCGCCAGCAGCCAAGGGGGTGACAGGGGGCGCGGAAACATTCAGTACTTC	CASSQGGDRGRGNIQYF
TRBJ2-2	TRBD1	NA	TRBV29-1	TGCAGCGGGGCGATGGTGACAGGGCTACCCGGGGAGCTGTTTTTT	CSGAMVTGLPGELFF
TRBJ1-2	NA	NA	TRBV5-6	TGTGCCAGCAGCTTGGGTCGCGACTACTATGGCTACACCTTC	CASSLGRDYYGYTF
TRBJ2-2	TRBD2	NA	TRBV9	TGTGCCAGCAGCCGCGGACTCGGGCGCGGGAGGGTGAACACCGGGGAGCTGTTTTTT	CASSRGLGRGRVNTGELFF
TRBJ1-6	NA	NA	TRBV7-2	TGTGCCAGCAGTTCCCGCGGCGCAACCCACGTTAATTCACCCCTCCACTTT	CASSSRGATHVNSPLHF
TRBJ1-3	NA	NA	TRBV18	TGTGCCAGCTCACGTCGGGGGGACTCTGGAAACACCATATATTTT	CASSRRGDSGNTIYF
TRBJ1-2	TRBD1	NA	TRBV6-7	TGTGCCAGCAGTTACTCGACAGGGTTTGACGGTGGCTACACCTTC	CASSYSTGFDGGYTF
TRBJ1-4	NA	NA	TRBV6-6	TGTGCCAGCAGGCCCTCGATACAGGGACGACTGGGAAAACTGTTTTTT	CASRPSIQGRLGKLFF
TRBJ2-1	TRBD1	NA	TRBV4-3	TGCGCCAGCAGCCAAGAGACAGGGGCGGCCCCGTTCTTC	CASSQETGAAPFF
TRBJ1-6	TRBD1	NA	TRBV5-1	TGCGCCAGCAGCAACACGGGACAGGGCGAAAATTCACCCCTCCACTTT	CASSNTGQGENSPLHF
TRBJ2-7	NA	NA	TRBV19	TGTGCCAGTAGCCCTCGGGGGGCTTTCTCCTACGAGCAGTACTTC	CASSPRGAFSYEQYF
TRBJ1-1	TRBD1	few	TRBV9	TGTGCCAGCACCCCTAGGACAGGGGCGGACACTGAAGCTTTCTTT	CASTPRTGADTEAFF
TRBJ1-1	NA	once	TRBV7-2	TGTGCCAGCAGCTTAACCCTCAGTAACACTGAAGCTTTCTTT	CASSLTLSNTEAFF
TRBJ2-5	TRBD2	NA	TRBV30	TGTGCCTGGGAGACTAGCGGGAGCCCCGGGGAGACCCAGTACTTC	CAWETSGSPGETQYF
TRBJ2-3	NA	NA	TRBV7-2	TGTGCCAGCAGCTTGGTGGTTGGCGGGGGCACAGATACGCAGTATTTT	CASSLVVGGGTDTQYF
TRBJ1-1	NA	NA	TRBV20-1	TGCAGTGCCCCGTTTCAGGGAGGAGCTTTCTTT	CSAPFQGGAFF
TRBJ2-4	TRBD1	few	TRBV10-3	TGTGCCATCAGTTCTGCAGGGGGCTTCGGCATTCAGTACTTC	CAISSAGGFGIQYF
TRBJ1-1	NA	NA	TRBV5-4	TGTGCCAGCAGCTTGAGGGGGATGAACACTGAAGCTTTCTTT	CASSLRGMNTEAFF
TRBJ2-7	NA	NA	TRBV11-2	TGTGCCAGCAGCTTAGCCACCCGACGGAGGGAGCAGTACTTC	CASSLATRRREQYF
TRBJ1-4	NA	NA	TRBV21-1	TGTGCCAGCGAGGACAGAGGGGAAAAACTGTTTTTT	CASEDRGEKLFF
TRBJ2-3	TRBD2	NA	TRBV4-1	TGCGCCAGCAGCCTACGGGACTACACAGATACGCAGTATTTT	CASSLRDYTDTQYF
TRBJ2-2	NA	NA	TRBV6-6	TGTGCCAGCAGTGGGCAAGGCGGGGAGCTGTTTTTT	CASSGQGGELFF
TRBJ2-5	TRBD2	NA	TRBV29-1	TGCAGCGACCTTGGACGGCCGGGGGGGGCCCAGTACTTC	CSDLGRPGGAQYF